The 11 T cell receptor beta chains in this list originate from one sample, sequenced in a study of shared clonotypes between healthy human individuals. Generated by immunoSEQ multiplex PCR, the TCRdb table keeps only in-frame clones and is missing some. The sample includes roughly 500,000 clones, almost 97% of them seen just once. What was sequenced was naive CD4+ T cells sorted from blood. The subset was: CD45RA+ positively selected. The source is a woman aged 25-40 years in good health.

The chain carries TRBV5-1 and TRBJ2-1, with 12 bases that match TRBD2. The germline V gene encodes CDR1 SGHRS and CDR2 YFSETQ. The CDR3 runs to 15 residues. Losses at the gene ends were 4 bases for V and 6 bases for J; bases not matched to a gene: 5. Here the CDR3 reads CASSVPGLAGNEQFF. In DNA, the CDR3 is TGCGCCAGCAGCGTGCCGGGACTAGCGGGCAATGAGCAGTTCTTC.

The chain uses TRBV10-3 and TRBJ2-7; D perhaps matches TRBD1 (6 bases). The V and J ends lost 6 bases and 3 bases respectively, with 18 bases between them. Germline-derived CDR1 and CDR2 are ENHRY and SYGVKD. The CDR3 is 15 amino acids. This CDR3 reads CAISNRGGSNYEQYF. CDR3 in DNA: TGTGCCATCAGCAACCGAGGGGGTTCTAACTACGAGCAGTACTTC.

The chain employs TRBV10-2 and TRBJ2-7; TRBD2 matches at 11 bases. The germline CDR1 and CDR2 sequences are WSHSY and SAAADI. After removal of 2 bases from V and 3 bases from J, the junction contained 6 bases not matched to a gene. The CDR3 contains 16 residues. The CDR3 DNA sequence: TGCGCCAGCAGTGAGGTGGGAGGGACTAGCGGCTACGAGCAGTACTTC. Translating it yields CASSEVGGTSGYEQYF.

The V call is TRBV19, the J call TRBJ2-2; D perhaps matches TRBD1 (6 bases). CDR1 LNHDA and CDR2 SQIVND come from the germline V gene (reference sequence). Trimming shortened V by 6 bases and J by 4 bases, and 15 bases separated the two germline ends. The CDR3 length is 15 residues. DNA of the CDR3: TGTGCCAGTAGAAGACAGGACGTTGGCACCGGGGAGCTGTTTTTT. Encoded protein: CASRRQDVGTGELFF.

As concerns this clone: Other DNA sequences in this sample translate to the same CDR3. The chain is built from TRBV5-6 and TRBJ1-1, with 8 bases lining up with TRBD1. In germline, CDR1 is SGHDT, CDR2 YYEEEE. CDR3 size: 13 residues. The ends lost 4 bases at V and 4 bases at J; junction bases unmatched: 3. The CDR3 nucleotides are TGTGCCAGCAGCCTACAGGGGGGCACTGAAGCTTTCTTT. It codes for CASSLQGGTEAFF.

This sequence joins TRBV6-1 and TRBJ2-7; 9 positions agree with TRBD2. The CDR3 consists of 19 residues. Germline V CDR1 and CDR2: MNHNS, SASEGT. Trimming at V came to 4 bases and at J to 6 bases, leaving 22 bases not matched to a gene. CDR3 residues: CASSARPLLDSIAGVEQYF. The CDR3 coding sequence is TGTGCCAGCAGTGCCCGGCCACTCCTCGACTCGATAGCGGGAGTCGAGCAGTACTTC.

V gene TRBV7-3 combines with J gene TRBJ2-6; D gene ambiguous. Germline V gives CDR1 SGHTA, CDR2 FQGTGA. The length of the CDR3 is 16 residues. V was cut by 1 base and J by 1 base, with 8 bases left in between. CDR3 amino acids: CASSLIGLSGANVLTF. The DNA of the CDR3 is TGTGCCAGCAGCTTAATCGGGTTATCTGGGGCCAACGTCCTGACTTTC.

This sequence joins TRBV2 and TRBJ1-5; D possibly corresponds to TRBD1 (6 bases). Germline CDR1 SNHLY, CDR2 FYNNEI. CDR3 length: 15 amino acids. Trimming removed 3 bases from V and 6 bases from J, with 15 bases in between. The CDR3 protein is CASSDGGGAFQPQHF. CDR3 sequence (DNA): TGTGCCAGCAGTGATGGGGGGGGCGCGTTTCAGCCCCAGCATTTT.

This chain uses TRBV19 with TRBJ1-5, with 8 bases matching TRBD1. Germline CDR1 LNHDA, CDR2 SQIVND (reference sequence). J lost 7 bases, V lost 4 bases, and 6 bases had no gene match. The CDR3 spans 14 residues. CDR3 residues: CASSTDRGRQPQHF. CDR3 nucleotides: TGTGCCAGTAGTACCGACAGGGGCCGGCAGCCCCAGCATTTT.

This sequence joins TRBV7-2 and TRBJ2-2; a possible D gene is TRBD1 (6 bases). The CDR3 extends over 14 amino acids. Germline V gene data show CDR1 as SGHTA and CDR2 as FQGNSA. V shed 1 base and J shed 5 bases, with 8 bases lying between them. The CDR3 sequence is CASSLGQGTGELFF. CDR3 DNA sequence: TGTGCCAGCAGCTTAGGGCAGGGGACCGGGGAGCTGTTTTTT.

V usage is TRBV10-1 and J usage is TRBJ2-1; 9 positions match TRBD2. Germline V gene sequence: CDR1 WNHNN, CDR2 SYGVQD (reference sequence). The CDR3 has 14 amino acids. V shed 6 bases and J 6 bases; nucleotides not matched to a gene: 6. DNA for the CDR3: TGCGCCAGCAGGTCTAGCGGGAAATCCAATGAGCAGTTCTTC. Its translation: CASRSSGKSNEQFF.